The rows below give T cell receptor beta chains drawn from one sample of a study of cytomegalovirus exposure and HLA in healthy donors. TCRdb's copy holds only in-frame clones and misses some; the assay was immunoSEQ multiplex PCR. The repertoire holds 200,000 to 250,000 clones, 75% to 85% seen once, with 2.7% in the top ten. The sample comprised PBMCs. The receptors originated from a woman aged 40 to 50 in good health and CMV-seronegative. The CDR3 runs from the conserved cysteine through the conserved F or W. D genes are given only for firm matches. Expanded clones get a size class; other rows say once, few or many, or leave the size out.

abundance,j_gene,d_gene,v_gene,CDR3aa,CDR3nt
.,TRBJ1-5,.,TRBV19,CASSGTFSNQPQHF,TGTGCCAGTAGCGGGACTTTCAGCAATCAGCCCCAGCATTTT
.,TRBJ2-7,.,TRBV7-6,CASSYLASGDYEQYF,TGTGCCAGCAGCTATCTAGCGTCAGGAGACTACGAGCAGTACTTC
.,TRBJ2-7,TRBD2,TRBV28,CASSGVVIAGVSLWEQYF,TGTGCCAGCAGTGGGGTGGTAATAGCGGGAGTCTCCCTTTGGGAGCAGTACTTC
few,TRBJ1-1,.,TRBV28,CASYSRGRGTEAFF,TGTGCCAGTTATTCTCGCGGGCGTGGGACTGAAGCTTTCTTT
.,TRBJ1-4,.,TRBV5-1,CASSLIGSHELFF,TGCGCCAGCAGCTTGATCGGGTCCCATGAACTGTTTTTT
few,TRBJ1-2,TRBD1,TRBV5-6,CASSSWTGVRKNYGYTF,TGTGCCAGCAGCTCCTGGACAGGGGTCAGGAAAAACTATGGCTACACCTTC
.,TRBJ2-1,TRBD1,TRBV5-1,CASSWDRGLGEQFF,TGCGCCAGCAGCTGGGACAGGGGTTTAGGGGAGCAGTTCTTC
.,TRBJ2-3,.,TRBV30,CAWIVGGSDTQYF,TGTGCCTGGATAGTCGGCGGCTCGGATACGCAGTATTTT
.,TRBJ2-7,TRBD1,TRBV19,CASSKGTGGVSYEQYF,TGTGCCAGTAGTAAGGGGACAGGGGGCGTCTCCTACGAGCAGTACTTC
.,TRBJ2-1,.,TRBV9,CASSSPVATPRRRRNEQFF,TGTGCCAGCAGCTCACCCGTGGCTACCCCACGTCGCCGGCGGAATGAGCAGTTCTTC
.,TRBJ2-5,.,TRBV18,CASSLGPEETQYF,TGTGCCAGCTCGTTGGGGCCTGAAGAGACCCAGTACTTC
once,TRBJ2-7,.,TRBV28,CASSHRQEQYF,TGTGCCAGCAGCCACAGACAGGAGCAGTACTTC
.,TRBJ2-7,TRBD1,TRBV13,CASSLGGTGTYEQYF,TGTGCCAGCAGCTTAGGGGGGACAGGGACTTACGAGCAGTACTTC
.,TRBJ2-1,.,TRBV30,CAWSVVQGLASYNEQFF,TGTGCCTGGAGTGTGGTCCAGGGCTTAGCCTCCTACAATGAGCAGTTCTTC
.,TRBJ2-7,.,TRBV20-1,CSASGGYEQYF,TGCAGTGCTAGTGGCGGGTACGAGCAGTACTTC
.,TRBJ1-1,.,TRBV5-1,CASSLGATEAFF,TGCGCCAGCAGCTTGGGCGCGACTGAAGCTTTCTTT
.,TRBJ1-1,.,TRBV28,CASSSHGGLDTEAFF,TGTGCCAGCAGTTCCCATGGAGGGCTGGACACTGAAGCTTTCTTT
.,TRBJ1-1,.,TRBV7-2,CASSLTVLNTEAFF,TGTGCCAGCAGCTTGACAGTCTTGAACACTGAAGCTTTCTTT
.,TRBJ1-5,TRBD1,TRBV2,CASRDGTGEMEQPQHF,TGTGCCAGCAGGGACGGGACAGGGGAGATGGAACAGCCCCAGCATTTT
.,TRBJ1-2,.,TRBV2,CASKDGRTLWSLYYGYTF,TGTGCCAGCAAAGATGGACGGACTCTGTGGAGTCTTTACTATGGCTACACCTTC
.,TRBJ2-2,.,TRBV5-5,CASSLGRGDTGELFF,TGTGCCAGCAGCTTAGGCAGGGGGGACACCGGGGAGCTGTTTTTT
.,TRBJ2-7,TRBD1,TRBV2,CASSPGTGYEQYF,TGTGCCAGCAGTCCCGGGACAGGATACGAGCAGTACTTC
.,TRBJ2-3,.,TRBV2,CASSTLRGTDTQYF,TGTGCCAGCAGCACCCTACGGGGGACAGATACGCAGTATTTT
.,TRBJ2-5,TRBD1,TRBV7-2,CASSLSRGQETQYF,TGTGCCAGCAGCTTATCCAGGGGGCAGGAGACCCAGTACTTC
once,TRBJ2-1,TRBD2,TRBV7-3,CASGLAGVSYNEQFF,TGTGCCAGCGGATTAGCGGGAGTCTCCTACAATGAGCAGTTCTTC
.,TRBJ2-1,TRBD2,TRBV4-1,CASSQVRLAVYNEQFF,TGCGCCAGCAGCCAAGTCAGGCTAGCGGTCTACAATGAGCAGTTCTTC
.,TRBJ2-6,.,TRBV21-1,CASSAGLAGVNSGANVLTF,TGTGCCAGCAGTGCGGGACTAGCGGGAGTTAATTCTGGGGCCAACGTCCTGACTTTC
.,TRBJ2-7,TRBD1,TRBV7-7,CASSPGTGFGQYF,TGTGCCAGCAGCCCAGGGACAGGATTCGGGCAGTACTTC
few,TRBJ1-1,.,TRBV7-9,CSSSWRGGGAFF,TGTTCCAGCAGCTGGCGCGGGGGAGGAGCTTTCTTT
few,TRBJ1-4,.,TRBV7-2,CASSPRGVPGASNEKLFF,TGTGCCAGCAGCCCCCGGGGGGTGCCCGGGGCCTCTAATGAAAAACTGTTTTTT
.,TRBJ1-2,.,TRBV6-1,CASTGDFGGYHGYTF,TGTGCCAGCACCGGGGATTTCGGGGGGTACCATGGCTACACCTTC
.,TRBJ1-1,.,TRBV30,CAWSPFNTEAFF,TGTGCCTGGAGCCCCTTTAACACTGAAGCTTTCTTT
.,TRBJ2-4,.,TRBV11-2,CASSFTEPDIQYF,TGTGCCAGCAGCTTTACGGAGCCCGACATTCAGTACTTC
.,TRBJ2-6,TRBD1,TRBV11-2,CASSLVSGGASGANVLTF,TGTGCCAGCAGCTTAGTGTCAGGGGGCGCCTCTGGGGCCAACGTCCTGACTTTC
once,TRBJ2-3,TRBD2,TRBV7-2,CASSETRLAGSDTQYF,TGTGCCAGCAGCGAAACGCGACTAGCGGGGTCGGATACGCAGTATTTT
once,TRBJ2-4,TRBD1,TRBV10-1,CASSVGTGSSIQYF,TGCGCCAGCTCTGTAGGGACAGGGTCTTCCATTCAGTACTTC
.,TRBJ2-7,.,TRBV2,CASSEPITTASYEQYF,TGTGCCAGCAGTGAACCCATCACAACAGCAAGCTACGAGCAGTACTTC
few,TRBJ2-7,TRBD2,TRBV4-2,CASSGLGTSLPYEQYF,TGTGCCAGCAGCGGGCTTGGGACTAGCTTGCCCTACGAGCAGTACTTC
.,TRBJ2-6,.,TRBV5-1,CASSLAVSSGANVLTF,TGCGCCAGCAGCTTGGCGGTCTCCTCTGGGGCCAACGTCCTGACTTTC
.,TRBJ1-6,.,TRBV7-8,CASSLGADKNSPLHF,TGTGCCAGCAGCTTAGGAGCAGACAAAAATTCACCCCTCCACTTT
.,TRBJ2-2,.,TRBV30,CAWKRTAIPGELFF,TGTGCCTGGAAGAGGACAGCTATCCCCGGGGAGCTGTTTTTT
.,TRBJ2-7,TRBD2,TRBV30,CAWSLRTSGRAFSYEQYF,TGTGCCTGGAGTCTCCGGACTAGCGGGAGGGCCTTTTCCTACGAGCAGTACTTC
.,TRBJ2-7,TRBD1,TRBV27,CASSWRTGTYEQYF,TGTGCCAGCAGTTGGCGGACAGGCACCTACGAGCAGTACTTC
.,TRBJ1-2,TRBD1,TRBV2,CAGGRQGGWLHTF,TGTGCCGGAGGTAGACAGGGGGGGTGGCTACACACCTTC
once,TRBJ1-4,TRBD1,TRBV28,CASSSGQGGKLFF,TGTGCCAGCAGTTCGGGACAGGGGGGAAAACTGTTTTTT
.,TRBJ1-1,.,TRBV19,CASSNREAFF,TGTGCCAGTAGCAACAGGGAAGCTTTCTTT
few,TRBJ2-1,.,TRBV5-6,CASSLPHSSYNEQFF,TGTGCCAGCAGCTTGCCTCACAGCTCCTACAATGAGCAGTTCTTC
.,TRBJ1-5,.,TRBV30,CAWSDEISNQPQHF,TGTGCCTGGAGTGATGAGATTAGCAATCAGCCCCAGCATTTT
few,TRBJ2-7,.,TRBV5-1,CASSLPSGYYEQYF,TGCGCCAGCAGCTTGCCCAGCGGATATTACGAGCAGTACTTC
few,TRBJ1-4,TRBD1,TRBV4-1,CASRETGTDWEKLFF,TGCGCCAGCAGAGAGACGGGGACAGATTGGGAAAAACTGTTTTTT
.,TRBJ1-1,.,TRBV18,CASSQDKYTEAFF,TGTGCCAGCTCGCAGGACAAGTACACTGAAGCTTTCTTT
.,TRBJ2-7,TRBD1,TRBV7-3,CASSPDSTGGREQYF,TGTGCCAGCAGCCCTGATTCGACAGGGGGTCGGGAGCAGTACTTC
.,TRBJ2-3,TRBD1,TRBV27,CASRQGATDTQYF,TGTGCCAGCAGACAGGGGGCTACAGATACGCAGTATTTT
.,TRBJ2-5,.,TRBV6-1,CASSESMTPETQYF,TGTGCCAGCAGTGAAAGCATGACTCCAGAGACCCAGTACTTC